This T cell receptor beta chain was sequenced during a study of cytomegalovirus exposure and HLA in healthy donors. Findings and caveats of the study: Generally TCR sequences proved uncommon, though certain public TCRs appeared in numerous donors. A later analysis linked a missense DCLRE1C variant to TCR beta V- and J-gene trimming.

CDR1 and CDR2 from the germline V gene are SNHLY and FYNNEI. Trimming shortened V by 6 bases and J by 6 bases, and 11 bases separated the two germline ends. CDR3 length: 13 amino acids. In the PCR, 60 Vbeta and 13 Jbeta primers were used. Sequenced by immunoSEQ multiplex PCR; TCRdb stores in-frame clones only, minus some. The sample yields approximately 150,000 clones, roughly 80% seen once. This clone came up a few times. The antigen is unknown. The clonotype comes from a female donor in good health and CMV-seronegative. The V gene is TRBV2, the J gene TRBJ2-2; D unresolved. The specimen sequenced was PBMCs. CDR3 loop: CASRVSAAGELFF. The CDR3 nucleotides are TGTGCCAGCAGAGTCTCCGCGGCCGGGGAGCTGTTTTTT.